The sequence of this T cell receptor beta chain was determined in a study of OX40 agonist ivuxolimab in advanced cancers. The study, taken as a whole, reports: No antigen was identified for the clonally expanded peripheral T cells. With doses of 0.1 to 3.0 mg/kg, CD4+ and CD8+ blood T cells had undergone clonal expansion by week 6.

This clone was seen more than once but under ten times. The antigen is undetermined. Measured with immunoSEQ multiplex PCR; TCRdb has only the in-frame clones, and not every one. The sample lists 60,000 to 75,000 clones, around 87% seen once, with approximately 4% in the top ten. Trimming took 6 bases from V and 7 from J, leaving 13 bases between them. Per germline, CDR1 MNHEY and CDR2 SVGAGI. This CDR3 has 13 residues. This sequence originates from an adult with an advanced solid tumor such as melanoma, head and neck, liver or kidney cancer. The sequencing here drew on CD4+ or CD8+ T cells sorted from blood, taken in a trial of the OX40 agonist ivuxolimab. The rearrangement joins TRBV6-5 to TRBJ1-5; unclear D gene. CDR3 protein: CASSNTIQQPQHF. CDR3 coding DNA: TGTGCCAGCAGCAACACCATCCAACAGCCCCAGCATTTT.